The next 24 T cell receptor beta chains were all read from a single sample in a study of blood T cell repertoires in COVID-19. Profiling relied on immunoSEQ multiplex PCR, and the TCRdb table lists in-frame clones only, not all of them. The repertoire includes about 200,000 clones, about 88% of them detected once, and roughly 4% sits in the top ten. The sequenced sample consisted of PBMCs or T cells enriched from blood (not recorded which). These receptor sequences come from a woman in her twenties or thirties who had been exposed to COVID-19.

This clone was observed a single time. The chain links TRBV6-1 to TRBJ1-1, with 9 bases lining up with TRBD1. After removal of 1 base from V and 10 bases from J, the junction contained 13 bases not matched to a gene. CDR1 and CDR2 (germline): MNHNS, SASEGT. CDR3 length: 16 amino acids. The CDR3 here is CASSEVGGTGTLGAFF. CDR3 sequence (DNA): TGTGCCAGCAGTGAAGTTGGGGGGACAGGGACTTTAGGAGCTTTCTTT.

The CDR3 is CASSQGGSSQPQHF. CDR3 in DNA: TGTGCCAGCAGCCAAGGCGGCAGCTCTCAGCCCCAGCATTTT. This rearrangement joins TRBV6-5 to TRBJ1-5; D uncertain. The CDR3 covers 14 residues. Trimming shortened V by 6 bases and J by 6 bases, and 15 bases separated the two germline ends. CDR1 and CDR2 (germline): MNHEY, SVGAGI.

CDR3 loop: CASRGQGAGSPLHF. The CDR3 DNA reads as TGTGCCAGCAGAGGACAGGGGGCCGGTTCACCCCTCCACTTT. J is TRBJ1-6 and V is TRBV14; 11 bases line up with TRBD1. The J segment lost 9 bases and the V segment lost 6 bases, leaving 4 bases of the junction unmatched. Germline V CDR1 and CDR2: SGHDN, FVKESK. This CDR3 region has 14 residues.

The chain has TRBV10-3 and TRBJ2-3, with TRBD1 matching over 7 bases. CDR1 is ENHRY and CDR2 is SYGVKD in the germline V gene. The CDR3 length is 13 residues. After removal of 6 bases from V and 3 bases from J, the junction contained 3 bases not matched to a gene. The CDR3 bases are TGTGCCATCAGAGACAGGGATACAGATACGCAGTATTTT. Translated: CAIRDRDTDTQYF.

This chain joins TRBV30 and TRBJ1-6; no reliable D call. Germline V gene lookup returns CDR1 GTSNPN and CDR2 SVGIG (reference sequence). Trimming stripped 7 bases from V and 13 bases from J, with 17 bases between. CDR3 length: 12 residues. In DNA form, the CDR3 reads TGTGCCTTAGCAGGAGGTGCCTCTCCCCTCCACTTT. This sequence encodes CALAGGASPLHF.

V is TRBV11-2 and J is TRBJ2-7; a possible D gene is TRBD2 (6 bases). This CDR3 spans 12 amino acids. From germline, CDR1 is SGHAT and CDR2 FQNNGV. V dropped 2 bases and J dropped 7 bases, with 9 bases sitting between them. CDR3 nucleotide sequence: TGTGCCAGCAGCTTACCACGGGGGGAGCAGTACTTC. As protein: CASSLPRGEQYF.

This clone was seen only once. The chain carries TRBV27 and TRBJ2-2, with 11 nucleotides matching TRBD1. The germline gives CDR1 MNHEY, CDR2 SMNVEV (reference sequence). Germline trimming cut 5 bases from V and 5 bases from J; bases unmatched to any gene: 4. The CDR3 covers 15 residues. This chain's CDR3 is CASSVGTGGTGELFF. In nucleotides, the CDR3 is TGTGCCAGCAGTGTCGGGACAGGGGGGACCGGGGAGCTGTTTTTT.

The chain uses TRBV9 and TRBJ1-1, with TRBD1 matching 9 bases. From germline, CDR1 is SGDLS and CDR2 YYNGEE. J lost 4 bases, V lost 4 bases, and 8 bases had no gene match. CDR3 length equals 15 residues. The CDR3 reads CASSSTGGAGTEAFF. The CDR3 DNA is TGTGCCAGCAGCTCAACAGGGGGCGCGGGCACTGAAGCTTTCTTT. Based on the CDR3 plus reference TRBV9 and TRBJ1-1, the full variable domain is DSGVTQTPKHLITATGQRVTLRCSPRSGDLSVYWYQQSLDQGLQFLIQYYNGEERAKGNILERFSAQQFPDLHSELNLSSLELGDSALYFCASSSTGGAGTEAFFGQGTRLTVV.

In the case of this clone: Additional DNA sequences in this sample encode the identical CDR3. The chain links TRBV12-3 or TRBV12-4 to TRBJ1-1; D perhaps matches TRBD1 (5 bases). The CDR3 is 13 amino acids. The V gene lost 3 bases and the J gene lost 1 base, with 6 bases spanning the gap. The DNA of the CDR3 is TGTGCCAGCAGTTTTGGACAGAACACTGAAGCTTTCTTT. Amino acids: CASSFGQNTEAFF.

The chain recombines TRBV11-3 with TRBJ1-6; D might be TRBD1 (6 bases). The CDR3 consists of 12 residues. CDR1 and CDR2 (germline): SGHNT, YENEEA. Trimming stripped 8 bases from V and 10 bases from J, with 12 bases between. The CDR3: CASGRGESPLHF. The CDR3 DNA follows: TGTGCCAGCGGCAGGGGAGAATCACCCCTCCACTTT.

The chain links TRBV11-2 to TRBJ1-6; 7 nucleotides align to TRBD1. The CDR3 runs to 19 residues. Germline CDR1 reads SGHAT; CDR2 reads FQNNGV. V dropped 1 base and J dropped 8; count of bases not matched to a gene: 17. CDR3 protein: CASSLGRIWDSNSHSPLHF. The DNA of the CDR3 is TGTGCCAGCAGCTTAGGTCGGATCTGGGACAGTAACAGTCATTCACCCCTCCACTTT.

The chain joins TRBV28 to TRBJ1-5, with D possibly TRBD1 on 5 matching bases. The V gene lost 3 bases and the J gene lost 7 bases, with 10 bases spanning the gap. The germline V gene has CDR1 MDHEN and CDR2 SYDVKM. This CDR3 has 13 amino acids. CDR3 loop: CASSFAGRQPQHF. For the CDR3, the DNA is TGTGCCAGCAGTTTTGCGGGGCGACAGCCCCAGCATTTT.

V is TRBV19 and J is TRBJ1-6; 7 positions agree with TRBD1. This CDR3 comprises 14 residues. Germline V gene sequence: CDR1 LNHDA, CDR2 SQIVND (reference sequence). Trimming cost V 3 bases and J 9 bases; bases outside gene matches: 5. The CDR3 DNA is TGTGCCAGTAGTATCGAGGGGGCCCGTTCACCCCTCCACTTT. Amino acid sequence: CASSIEGARSPLHF.

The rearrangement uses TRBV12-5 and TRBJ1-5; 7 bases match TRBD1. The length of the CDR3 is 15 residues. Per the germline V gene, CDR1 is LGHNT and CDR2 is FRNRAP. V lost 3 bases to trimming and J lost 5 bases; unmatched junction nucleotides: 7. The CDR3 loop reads CASGFDRTGDQPQHF. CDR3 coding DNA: TGTGCTAGTGGTTTCGACCGGACAGGCGATCAGCCCCAGCATTTT.

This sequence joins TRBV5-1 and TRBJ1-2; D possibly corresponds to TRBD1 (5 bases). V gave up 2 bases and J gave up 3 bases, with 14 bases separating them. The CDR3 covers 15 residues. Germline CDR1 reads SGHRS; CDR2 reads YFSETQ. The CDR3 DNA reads TGCGCCAGCAGCTTCGTTGGCAGGGAAGACTATGGCTACACCTTC. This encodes CASSFVGREDYGYTF.

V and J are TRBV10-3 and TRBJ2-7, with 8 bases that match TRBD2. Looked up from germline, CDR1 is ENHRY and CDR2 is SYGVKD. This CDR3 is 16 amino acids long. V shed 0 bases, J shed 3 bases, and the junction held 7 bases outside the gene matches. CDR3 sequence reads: CAISESLAGTDYEQYF. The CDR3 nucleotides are TGTGCCATCAGTGAGTCGTTAGCGGGGACTGACTACGAGCAGTACTTC.

CDR3 loop: CASRTGTGKGYTF. The CDR3 coding sequence is TGTGCCAGCAGAACCGGGACAGGGAAAGGCTACACCTTC. J is TRBJ1-2 and V is TRBV21-1; the table gives TRBD1 as D, unverified against the DNA. TRBV21-1 is a recognized pseudogene. This CDR3 comprises 13 residues.

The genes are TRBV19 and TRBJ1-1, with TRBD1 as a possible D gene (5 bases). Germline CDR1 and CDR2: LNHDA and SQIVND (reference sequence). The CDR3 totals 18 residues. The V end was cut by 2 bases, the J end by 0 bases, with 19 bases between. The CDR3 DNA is TGTGCCAGTAGTATAAACAGGCCCCGCGGAAGGGTGAACACTGAAGCTTTCTTT. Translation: CASSINRPRGRVNTEAFF.

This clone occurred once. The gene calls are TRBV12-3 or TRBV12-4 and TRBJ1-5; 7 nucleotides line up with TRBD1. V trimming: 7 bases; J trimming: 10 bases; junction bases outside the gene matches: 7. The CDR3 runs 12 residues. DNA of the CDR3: TGTGCCAGCACCAAGGGGGCTGGACCCCAGCATTTT. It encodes CASTKGAGPQHF.

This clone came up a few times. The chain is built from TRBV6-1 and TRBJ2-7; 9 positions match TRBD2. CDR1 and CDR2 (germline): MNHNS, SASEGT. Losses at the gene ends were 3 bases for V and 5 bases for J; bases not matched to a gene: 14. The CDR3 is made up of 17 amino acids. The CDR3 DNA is TGTGCCAGCAGTGATTGGGTGGGAGCGGGGGGTGTCCACGAGCAGTACTTC. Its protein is CASSDWVGAGGVHEQYF.

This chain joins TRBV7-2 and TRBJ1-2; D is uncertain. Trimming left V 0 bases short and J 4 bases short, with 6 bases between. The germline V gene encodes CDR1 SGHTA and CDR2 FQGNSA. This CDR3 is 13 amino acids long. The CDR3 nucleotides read TGTGCCAGCAGCTTAGCAGCGCTCTATGGCTACACCTTC. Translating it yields CASSLAALYGYTF. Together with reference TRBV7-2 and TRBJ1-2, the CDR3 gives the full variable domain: GAGVSQSPSNKVTEKGKDVELRCDPISGHTALYWYRQSLGQGLEFLIYFQGNSAPDKSGLPSDRFSAERTGGSVSTLTIQRTQQEDSAVYLCASSLAALYGYTFGSGTRLTVV.

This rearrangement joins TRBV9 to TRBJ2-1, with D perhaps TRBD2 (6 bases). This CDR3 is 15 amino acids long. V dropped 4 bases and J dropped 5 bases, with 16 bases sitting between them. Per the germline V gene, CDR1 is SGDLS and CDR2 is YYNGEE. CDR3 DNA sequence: TGTGCCAGCAGCCCCTCGGGGCGCGGGGACAATGAGCAGTTCTTC. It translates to CASSPSGRGDNEQFF.

The CDR3 DNA reads as TGTGCCAGCAGTTTGAGCTCAAGGGGTCGTGACATTCAGTACTTC. Its protein is CASSLSSRGRDIQYF. The chain employs TRBV28 and TRBJ2-4; tentative D call: TRBD1 (5 bases). Trimming cost V 3 bases and J 8 bases, with 17 bases left between them. This CDR3 is built from 15 residues. The germline V gene encodes CDR1 MDHEN and CDR2 SYDVKM.

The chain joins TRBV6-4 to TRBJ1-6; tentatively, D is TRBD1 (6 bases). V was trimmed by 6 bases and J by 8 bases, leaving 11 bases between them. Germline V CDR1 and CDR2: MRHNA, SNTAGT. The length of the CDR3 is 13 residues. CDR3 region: CASSPGQHSPLHF. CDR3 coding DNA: TGTGCCAGCAGCCCCGGACAGCATTCACCCCTCCACTTT.